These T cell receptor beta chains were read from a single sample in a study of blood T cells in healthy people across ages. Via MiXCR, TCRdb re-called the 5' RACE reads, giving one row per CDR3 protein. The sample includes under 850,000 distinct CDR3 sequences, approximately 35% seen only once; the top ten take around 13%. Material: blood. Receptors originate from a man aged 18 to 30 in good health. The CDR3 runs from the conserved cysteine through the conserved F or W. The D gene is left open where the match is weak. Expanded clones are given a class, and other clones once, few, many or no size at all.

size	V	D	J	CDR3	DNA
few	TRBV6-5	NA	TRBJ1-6	CASSYGGPGRPYNSPLHF	TGTGCCAGCAGTTACGGGGGGCCCGGGCGGCCATATAATTCACCCCTCCACTTT
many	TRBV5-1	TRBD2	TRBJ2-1	CASSLRLANYNEQFF	TGCGCCAGCAGCTTGCGACTAGCGAATTACAATGAGCAGTTCTTC
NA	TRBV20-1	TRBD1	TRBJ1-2	CSAPLTGTERGYTF	TGCAGTGCTCCCTTAACCGGGACAGAGCGCGGCTACACCTTC
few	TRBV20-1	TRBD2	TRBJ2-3	CSARSSGTTSDTQYF	TGCAGTGCTAGATCCTCCGGGACTACTTCCGATACGCAGTATTTT
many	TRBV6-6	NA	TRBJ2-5	CASTQGRETQYF	TGTGCCAGCACCCAGGGACGGGAGACCCAGTACTTC
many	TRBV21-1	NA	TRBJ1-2	CASSKVGTNGYTF	TGTGCCAGCAGCAAAGTCGGGACTAATGGCTACACCTTC
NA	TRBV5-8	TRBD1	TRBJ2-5	CASSLSRGLQETQYF	TGTGCCAGCAGCTTATCCAGGGGGCTTCAAGAGACCCAGTACTTC
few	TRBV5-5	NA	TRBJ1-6	CASSLRSNVQSYNSPLHF	TGTGCCAGCAGCTTGAGGTCCAACGTCCAGTCCTATAATTCACCCCTCCACTTT
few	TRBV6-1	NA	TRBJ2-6	CASSESVSGANVLTF	TGTGCCAGCAGTGAATCCGTCTCTGGGGCCAACGTCCTGACTTTC
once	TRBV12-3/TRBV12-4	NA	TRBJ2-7	CASRLYYEQYF	TGTGCCAGCAGGTTATACTACGAGCAGTACTTC
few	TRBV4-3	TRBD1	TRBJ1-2	CASSQYSRQGDYTF	TGCGCCAGCAGCCAATACAGTAGACAGGGGGACTACACCTTC
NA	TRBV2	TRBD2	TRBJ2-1	CASKAQISGGSGNEQFF	TGTGCCAGTAAAGCTCAAATTAGCGGGGGGAGCGGCAATGAGCAGTTCTTC
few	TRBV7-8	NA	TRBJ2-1	CASRSRAGPYNEQFF	TGTGCCAGCAGATCCCGCGCAGGCCCCTACAATGAGCAGTTCTTC
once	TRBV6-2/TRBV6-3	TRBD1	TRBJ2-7	CASSDAGTGSYEQYF	TGTGCCAGCAGCGACGCGGGGACAGGATCCTACGAGCAGTACTTC
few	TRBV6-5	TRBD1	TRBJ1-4	CASSYKGTGEEKLFF	TGTGCCAGCAGTTACAAAGGGACAGGGGAGGAAAAACTGTTTTTT
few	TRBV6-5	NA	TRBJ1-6	CASSYGLGSPLHF	TGTGCCAGCAGTTACGGGTTGGGTTCACCCCTCCACTTT
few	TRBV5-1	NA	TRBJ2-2	CASIPGVVEYTGELFF	TGCGCCAGCATCCCCGGGGTAGTGGAGTACACCGGGGAGCTGTTTTTT
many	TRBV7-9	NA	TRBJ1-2	CASSQMDGGTNYGYTF	TGTGCCAGCAGCCAAATGGATGGGGGAACTAACTATGGCTACACCTTC
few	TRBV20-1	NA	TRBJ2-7	CSARSGETYEQYF	TGCAGTGCTAGATCGGGCGAAACCTACGAGCAGTACTTC
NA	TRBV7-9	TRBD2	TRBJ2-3	CASTTGGAETDTQYF	TGTGCCAGCACCACGGGAGGGGCGGAGACAGATACGCAGTATTTT
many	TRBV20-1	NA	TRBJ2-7	CSARDIIEGGYEQYF	TGCAGTGCTAGAGACATCATTGAGGGCGGCTACGAGCAGTACTTC
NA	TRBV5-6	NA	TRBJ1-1	CASSPTPERREAFF	TGTGCCAGCAGCCCGACCCCTGAGAGGCGTGAAGCTTTCTTT
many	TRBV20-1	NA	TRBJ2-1	CSAREGARVNEQFF	TGCAGTGCTAGGGAGGGGGCTAGGGTCAATGAGCAGTTCTTC
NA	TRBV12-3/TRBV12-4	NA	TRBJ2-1	CASSQGASGNEQFF	TGTGCCAGCAGCCAGGGGGCTAGCGGCAATGAGCAGTTCTTC
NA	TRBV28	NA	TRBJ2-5	CASSFSGNRKETQYF	TGTGCCAGCAGTTTCAGTGGGAACAGAAAAGAGACCCAGTACTTC
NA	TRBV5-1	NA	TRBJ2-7	CASSLGWANNEQYF	TGCGCCAGCAGCTTGGGGTGGGCTAACAATGAGCAGTACTTC
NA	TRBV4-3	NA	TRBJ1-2	CASSQDWGGGYTF	TGCGCCAGCAGCCAAGATTGGGGGGGTGGCTACACCTTC
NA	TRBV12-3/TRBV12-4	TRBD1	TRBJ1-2	CASSSDLDRSSYTF	TGTGCCAGCAGTTCGGACCTGGACAGGTCAAGCTACACCTTC
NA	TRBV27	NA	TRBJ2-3	CASSPAPGADTQYF	TGTGCCAGCAGTCCTGCGCCAGGGGCGGATACGCAGTATTTT
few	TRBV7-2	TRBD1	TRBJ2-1	CASSLALGTGEYNEQFF	TGTGCCAGCAGCTTAGCCCTCGGGACAGGGGAATACAATGAGCAGTTCTTC
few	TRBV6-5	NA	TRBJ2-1	CASSQGGGGRQFF	TGTGCCAGCAGCCAAGGAGGGGGGGGCCGGCAGTTCTTC
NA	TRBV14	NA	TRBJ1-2	CASSQELWGYGYTF	TGTGCCAGCAGCCAAGAGCTCTGGGGCTATGGCTACACCTTC
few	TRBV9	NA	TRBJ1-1	CASSPNRGGTEAFF	TGTGCCAGCAGCCCAAATAGGGGGGGCACTGAAGCTTTCTTT
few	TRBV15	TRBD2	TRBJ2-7	CATSRDAGGSSYNEQYF	TGTGCCACCAGCAGAGATGCGGGGGGGAGCTCCTACAATGAGCAGTACTTC
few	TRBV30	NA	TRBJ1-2	CAFLPQGHYGYTF	TGTGCCTTCTTACCACAGGGTCACTATGGCTACACCTTC
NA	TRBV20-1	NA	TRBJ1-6	CSARDVASSPLHF	TGCAGTGCTAGGGACGTGGCCTCCTCACCCCTCCACTTT
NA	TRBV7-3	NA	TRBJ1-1	CASSTLQGENTEAFF	TGTGCCAGCAGCACCTTACAGGGTGAGAACACTGAAGCTTTCTTT